This TCR beta chain was identified in a study of Ad26.COV2.S vaccination and SARS-CoV-2 variants. Study background: The Ad26.COV2.S arm of the COV1001 trial was where the donor was placed. Ad26.COV2.S was injected intramuscularly once or twice, 56 days apart.

This table comes from immunoSEQ multiplex PCR, and its TCRdb copy is limited to in-frame clones, with some not included. The table lists hundreds of thousands of clones, around 90% of them singletons. Germline loops: CDR1 LGHDT, CDR2 YNNKEL (reference sequence). The CDR3 sequence is 17 residues long. V lost 1 base, J lost 4 bases, and 11 bases stayed unmatched. Regarding treatment: around 19 received Ad26.COV2.S at low or high dose, single or two shots; several received placebo; per-sample allocation not given. Each sample was drawn 63 days after the first injection (of vaccine or placebo). Ad26.COV2.S expressed prefusion-stabilized spike from the original Wuhan strain. In regard to this clone: What it recognizes is unknown.

Broader study findings: Ad26.COV2.S recipients had broader spike-specific TCRs (P = 0.0014).

The chain has TRBV3-1 (or the pseudogene TRBV3-2) and TRBJ1-1, with TRBD1 matching 8 bases. Sequenced here: peripheral blood, sampled in a trial of Ad26.COV2.S vaccine versus placebo. The clonotype was recovered from a person aged 18-65 years who received the Ad26.COV2.S COVID-19 vaccine or a placebo. The CDR3 DNA follows: TGTGCCAGCAGCCAAGGCGGGACAGGCATTTGGGTCACTGAAGCTTTCTTT. Translation gives CASSQGGTGIWVTEAFF.